One sample yielded the 19 T cell receptor beta chains listed below, sequenced in a study of blood T cell repertoires in COVID-19. Libraries were prepared by immunoSEQ multiplex PCR; TCRdb keeps only in-frame clonotypes and omits some of them. The sample has 150,000 to 200,000 clones; about nine tenths are singletons. What was sequenced was peripheral blood. Receptors originate from a man aged 60-69 years with active or convalescent COVID-19.

This rearrangement joins TRBV7-2 to TRBJ2-3; the D gene is possibly TRBD2 (6 bases). The CDR3 length is 13 residues. From germline, CDR1 is SGHTA and CDR2 FQGNSA. V gave up 0 bases and J gave up 5 bases, with 6 bases separating them. DNA for the CDR3: TGTGCCAGCAGCTTAGCGCGGGGAGATACGCAGTATTTT. This encodes CASSLARGDTQYF.

This chain joins TRBV27 and TRBJ2-2; weak D call: TRBD1 (5 bases). V was trimmed by 8 bases and J by 4 bases, leaving 11 bases between them. This CDR3 contains 13 residues. Germline V gene data show CDR1 as MNHEY and CDR2 as SMNVEV (reference sequence). The CDR3 sequence is CASAQVPTGELFF. The CDR3 nucleotides are TGTGCCAGCGCACAGGTTCCCACCGGGGAGCTGTTTTTT.

The chain carries TRBV5-4 and TRBJ1-4; D might be TRBD1 (6 bases). CDR1 is SGHNT, CDR2 YYREEE, per germline (reference sequence). Trimming took off 0 bases at V and 4 bases at J, with 13 bases between the two ends. The CDR3 is 16 amino acids. CDR3 sequence reads: CASSLEPDSVNEKLFF. DNA for the CDR3: TGTGCCAGCAGCTTGGAACCGGACAGCGTTAATGAAAAACTGTTTTTT.

The gene calls are TRBV5-1 and TRBJ2-5, with 11 bases aligning to TRBD2. The CDR3 runs to 16 residues. Trimming took 0 bases from V and 5 from J; bases not matched to a gene: 6. Germline V gene data show CDR1 as SGHRS and CDR2 as YFSETQ. The CDR3 here is CASSLGLAGGSETQYF. The DNA of the CDR3 is TGCGCCAGCAGCTTGGGGCTAGCGGGAGGATCGGAGACCCAGTACTTC.

The genes are TRBV25-1 and TRBJ1-4; D unresolved. CDR3 length: 16 amino acids. Trimming stripped 3 bases from V and 4 bases from J, with 15 bases between. Germline assignment: CDR1 MGHDK and CDR2 SYGVNS. The CDR3 DNA follows: TGTGCCAGCAGTGAGAGTCTGGGAGGAATTAATGAAAAACTGTTTTTT. Translating gives CASSESLGGINEKLFF.

The V and J genes are TRBV18 and TRBJ2-3; TRBD1 is a possible D gene (6 bases). The V end lost 5 bases, the J end lost 4 bases, and 16 bases lay between the germline ends. CDR1 is KGHSH and CDR2 is LQKENI in the germline V gene. The CDR3 loop spans 15 amino acids. CDR3 amino acids: CASSFQDSRADTQYF. The CDR3 DNA reads as TGTGCCAGCTCATTCCAGGACAGTCGGGCAGATACGCAGTATTTT.

The genes are TRBV5-1 and TRBJ2-2; D unclear. V lost 0 bases and J lost 0, with 12 bases in between. The germline CDR1 and CDR2 sequences are SGHRS and YFSETQ. CDR3 length: 17 residues. The chain's CDR3 is CASSLVPPSANTGELFF. The CDR3 region has the DNA TGCGCCAGCAGCTTGGTTCCCCCTAGTGCGAACACCGGGGAGCTGTTTTTT.

This clone appeared once. CDR3 region: CASSITGSSYNSPLHF. The CDR3 coding sequence is TGTGCCAGTAGTATAACGGGTAGCTCCTATAATTCACCCCTCCACTTT. V and J are TRBV19 and TRBJ1-6; D call uncertain. There are 16 residues in the CDR3. Germline lookup yields CDR1 LNHDA and CDR2 SQIVND (reference sequence). V lost 2 bases to trimming and J lost 0 bases, with 8 bases between them.

The chain carries TRBV7-9 and TRBJ2-5, with 10 bases fitting TRBD2. The CDR3 length is 18 residues. Per germline, CDR1 SEHNR and CDR2 FQNEAQ (reference sequence). The ends lost 3 bases at V and 5 bases at J; junction bases unmatched: 15. CDR3 protein: CASSFSKREGWSSETQYF. The CDR3 nucleotides are TGTGCCAGCAGCTTTAGTAAGCGGGAGGGCTGGAGTAGTGAGACCCAGTACTTC. Complete variable domain (other parts from reference TRBV7-9 and TRBJ2-5): DTGVSQNPRHKITKRGQNVTFRCDPISEHNRLYWYRQTLGQGPEFLTYFQNEAQLEKSRLLSDRFSAERPKGSFSTLEIQRTEQGDSAMYLCASSFSKREGWSSETQYFGPGTRLLVL.

This clone occurred once. Here the CDR3 DNA reads TGTGCCAGCAGCAAAGCGAGTCAGGGAAGGCGAGACGAGCAGTACTTC. Protein product: CASSKASQGRRDEQYF. J is TRBJ2-7 and V is TRBV21-1; no DNA check was done on the table's D call, TRBD1. TRBV21-1 is given as a pseudogene. The CDR3 is 16 amino acids.

The chain is built from TRBV6-1 and TRBJ1-1, with D unclear. Trimming pared 1 base from V and 3 bases from J, leaving 9 bases between. This CDR3 region has 14 residues. The germline V gene has CDR1 MNHNS and CDR2 SASEGT. The CDR3 DNA sequence: TGTGCCAGCAGTGAAGTACAGAGGGACACTGAAGCTTTCTTT. This encodes CASSEVQRDTEAFF.

The chain has TRBV18 and TRBJ1-2; perhaps TRBD1 as D (5 bases). The germline V gene encodes CDR1 KGHSH and CDR2 LQKENI. The CDR3 covers 16 residues. V was pared by 0 bases and J by 2 bases, with 13 bases between. This CDR3 is CASSPPVGLINYGYTF. Here the CDR3 DNA reads TGTGCCAGCTCACCACCAGTGGGACTGATAAACTATGGCTACACCTTC.

The chain has TRBV4-2 and TRBJ1-3; D call uncertain. Per the germline V gene, CDR1 is LGHNA and CDR2 is YNFKEQ. The CDR3 length is 15 residues. Trimming left V 0 bases short and J 0 bases short, with 6 bases between. The CDR3 protein is CASSQDGTSGNTIYF. The CDR3 DNA follows: TGTGCCAGCAGCCAAGACGGTACCTCTGGAAACACCATATATTTT.

J is TRBJ1-2 and V is TRBV3-1 (or the pseudogene TRBV3-2); D is uncertain. V gave up 1 base and J gave up 5 bases, with 20 bases separating them. Germline V gene sequence: CDR1 LGHDT, CDR2 YNNKEL (reference sequence). The CDR3 extends over 17 amino acids. The CDR3 here is CASSQVVTAAPDYGYTF. DNA for the CDR3: TGTGCCAGCAGCCAAGTAGTCACGGCGGCTCCCGATTATGGCTACACCTTC.

V usage is TRBV30 and J usage is TRBJ1-5; D might be TRBD1 (6 bases). The CDR3 extends over 12 amino acids. In germline, CDR1 is GTSNPN, CDR2 SVGIG (reference sequence). Between the trimmed V and J ends, which lost 4 bases and 3 bases, there was a span of 7 bases. CDR3 in amino acids: CAWNRDNQPQHF. The CDR3 DNA is TGTGCCTGGAACAGGGACAATCAGCCCCAGCATTTT.

V is TRBV7-2 and J is TRBJ2-5; possible D gene TRBD1, 5 bases. The V and J ends lost 5 bases and 2 bases respectively, with 15 bases between them. The CDR3 is 15 residues long. Germline assignment: CDR1 SGHTA and CDR2 FQGNSA. The CDR3 DNA follows: TGTGCCAGCAGCCCAAGACAGCCCATACAAGAGACCCAGTACTTC. Its protein is CASSPRQPIQETQYF. The full variable domain, completed using reference TRBV7-2 and TRBJ2-5, is GAGVSQSPSNKVTEKGKDVELRCDPISGHTALYWYRQSLGQGLEFLIYFQGNSAPDKSGLPSDRFSAERTGGSVSTLTIQRTQQEDSAVYLCASSPRQPIQETQYFGPGTRLLVL.

This chain links TRBV11-2 with TRBJ2-1, with TRBD1 matching over 11 bases. The trim removed 1 base at V and 7 bases at J, leaving 3 bases unmatched. CDR3 size: 15 residues. CDR1 and CDR2 from the germline V gene are SGHAT and FQNNGV. CDR3 region: CASSLGGQGANEQFF. As DNA, the CDR3 is TGTGCCAGCAGCTTAGGCGGACAGGGGGCAAATGAGCAGTTCTTC.

This clone is a singleton in its sample. V gene TRBV5-6 combines with J gene TRBJ2-5, with unresolved D. Germline values: CDR1 SGHDT, CDR2 YYEEEE. The ends were cut back, 2 bases at V and 0 bases at J, with 5 bases in the middle. The CDR3 totals 13 residues. CDR3 region: CASSLYNQETQYF. The DNA for the CDR3 is TGTGCCAGCAGCTTATACAACCAAGAGACCCAGTACTTC.

The J gene is TRBJ2-5, the V gene TRBV10-2, with TRBD2 matching 10 bases. Germline V gene lookup returns CDR1 WSHSY and CDR2 SAAADI. V shed 5 bases, J shed 5 bases, and the junction held 8 bases outside the gene matches. The CDR3 has 15 amino acids. The CDR3 here is CASSQGSAGGETQYF. The DNA for the CDR3 is TGCGCCAGCAGTCAAGGTTCAGCGGGAGGGGAGACCCAGTACTTC.